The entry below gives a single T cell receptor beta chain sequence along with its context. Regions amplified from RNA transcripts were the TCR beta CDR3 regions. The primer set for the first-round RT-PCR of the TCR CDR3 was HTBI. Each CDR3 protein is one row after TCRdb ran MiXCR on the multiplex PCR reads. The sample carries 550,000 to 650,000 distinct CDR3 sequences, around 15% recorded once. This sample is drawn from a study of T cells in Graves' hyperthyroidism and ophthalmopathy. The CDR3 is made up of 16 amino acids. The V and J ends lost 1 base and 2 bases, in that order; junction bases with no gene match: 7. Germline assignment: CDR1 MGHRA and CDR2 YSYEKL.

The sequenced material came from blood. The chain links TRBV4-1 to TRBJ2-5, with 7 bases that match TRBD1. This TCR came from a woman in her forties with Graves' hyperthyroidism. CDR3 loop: CASSQAPPGGQETQYF. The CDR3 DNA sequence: TGCGCCAGCAGCCAAGCCCCACCAGGGGGTCAAGAGACCCAGTACTTC.